This TCR beta chain was identified in a study of control samples from healthy donors and cancer patients. Profiled with immunoSEQ multiplex PCR; TCRdb holds only in-frame clones, not every one. The table includes around 130,000 clones, roughly 90% detected once. This CDR3 spans 14 amino acids. Germline lookup yields CDR1 WSHSY and CDR2 SAAADI. Trimming cost V 6 bases and J 4 bases, with 13 bases left between them. The chain carries TRBV10-2 and TRBJ1-5; no definite D call. This sequence was found in a middle-aged man in good health. The sample taken for sequencing was blood. Here the CDR3 reads CASRDNSGNQPQHF. The CDR3 nucleotides are TGCGCCAGCAGAGACAATTCCGGGAATCAGCCCCAGCATTTT.